Below, one T cell receptor (beta chain) is given with its context. The CDR3 runs 14 residues. Per germline, CDR1 SGHRS and CDR2 YFSETQ. With 1 base clipped from V and 8 bases from J, the junction kept 2 bases outside the gene matches. The sample comes from a study of control samples from healthy donors and cancer patients. The data were produced by immunoSEQ multiplex PCR, yet TCRdb's version contains in-frame clones alone and is incomplete. The sample includes about 35,000 clones, 90% to 95% seen only once; the top ten take over 1.5%. This sequence was found in a man aged 35 to 55 with colorectal cancer. The V gene is TRBV5-1, the J gene TRBJ1-6; 8 bases line up with TRBD1. Sequencing was performed on PBMCs. CDR3 sequence: CASSLKGQDSPLHF. CDR3 nucleotide sequence: TGCGCCAGCAGCTTGAAGGGACAGGATTCACCCCTCCACTTT. Filled out from reference TRBV5-1 and TRBJ1-6, the complete variable domain reads KAGVTQTPRYLIKTRGQQVTLSCSPISGHRSVSWYQQTPGQGLQFLFEYFSETQRNKGNFPGRFSGRQFSNSRSEMNVSTLELGDSALYLCASSLKGQDSPLHFGNGTRLTVT.